The entry below describes one T cell receptor beta chain. The data originate from a study of technical replicates of blood from several donors. The data were produced by immunoSEQ multiplex PCR, yet TCRdb's version contains in-frame clones alone and is incomplete. The table includes 74,000 or so clones, around 96% detected once. The sequencing sample was made of T cells isolated from PBMCs. This clonotype originated in a human donor in good health.

The CDR3 region has the DNA TGTGCCAGCAGCTCTCTTGGACTAGCGGGAGACACCGGGGAGCTGTTTTTT. Encoded protein: CASSSLGLAGDTGELFF. The gene calls are TRBV4-2 and TRBJ2-2; the match to TRBD2 covers 13 bases. The V segment lost 5 bases and the J segment 3 bases; nucleotides outside the gene matches: 6. CDR3 size: 17 residues. Germline values: CDR1 LGHNA, CDR2 YNFKEQ.